These 26 T cell receptor beta chains came from one sample sequenced in a study of OX40 agonist ivuxolimab in advanced cancers. TCRdb keeps only in-frame clones here, not all; method: immunoSEQ multiplex PCR. The repertoire has approximately 97,000 clones, 85% to 90% of them found once; the top ten carry over 4.5%. The sample in question was CD4+ or CD8+ T cells sorted from blood, obtained in a trial of the OX40 agonist ivuxolimab. These TCRs come from an adult with an advanced solid tumor such as melanoma, head and neck, liver or kidney cancer.

The CDR3 sequence: CAWRTSGVHSDTQYF. The CDR3 DNA reads as TGTGCCTGGAGAACTAGCGGGGTCCATTCAGATACGCAGTATTTT. The genes are TRBV30 and TRBJ2-3; 10 nucleotides agree with TRBD2. V lost 3 bases, J lost 4 bases, and 7 bases stayed unmatched. The CDR3 is 15 amino acids. The germline CDR1 and CDR2 sequences are GTSNPN and SVGIG (reference sequence).

This clone was picked up a small number of times. The CDR3 DNA follows: TGTGCCAGCAGTTACTCGTTGTTAGCGTCCGCAGATACGCAGTATTTT. This gives the protein CASSYSLLASADTQYF. The rearrangement joins TRBV6-5 to TRBJ2-3, with a tentative D call TRBD2 (5 bases). Germline V gives CDR1 MNHEY, CDR2 SVGAGI. V lost 0 bases, J lost 4 bases, and 14 bases lay in between. This CDR3 comprises 16 residues.

CDR3 residues: CASSSRVGAGDYNEQFF. Written as DNA, the CDR3 is TGTGCCAGCAGTTCCCGGGTTGGAGCCGGCGATTACAATGAGCAGTTCTTC. The chain is built from TRBV27 and TRBJ2-1; D gene ambiguous. Germline-derived CDR1 and CDR2 are MNHEY and SMNVEV (reference sequence). CDR3 length equals 17 residues. With 4 bases removed from V and 4 bases from J, the gap between germline ends came to 20 bases.

The chain combines TRBV6-5 with TRBJ2-3; 7 bases are a match to TRBD2. Germline values: CDR1 MNHEY, CDR2 SVGAGI. The CDR3 has 16 residues. The trim removed 1 base at V and 1 base at J, leaving 5 bases unmatched. This CDR3 is CASSYWGGQGTDTQYF. CDR3 in DNA: TGTGCCAGCAGTTACTGGGGAGGGCAAGGCACAGATACGCAGTATTTT.

This chain joins TRBV4-2 and TRBJ2-6; 9 bases align to TRBD1. CDR1 and CDR2 from the germline V gene are LGHNA and YNFKEQ. J lost 0 bases, V lost 3 bases, and 3 bases had no gene match. CDR3 length: 17 residues. The CDR3 loop reads CASSQTGGDSGANVLTF. Here the CDR3 DNA reads TGTGCCAGCAGCCAGACAGGGGGGGACTCTGGGGCCAACGTCCTGACTTTC.

V and J are TRBV5-8 and TRBJ1-5; D remains unclear. Germline loops: CDR1 SGHTS, CDR2 YDEGEE. Between the trimmed V and J ends, which lost 0 bases and 3 bases, there was a span of 10 bases. The CDR3 is made up of 15 amino acids. In nucleotides, the CDR3 is TGTGCCAGCAGCTTGGGAGCAATCCTCAATCAGCCCCAGCATTTT. Translated: CASSLGAILNQPQHF.

The genes are TRBV29-1 and TRBJ2-3, with no clear D. This CDR3 spans 12 amino acids. V was pared by 3 bases and J by 4 bases, with 8 bases between. Germline CDR1 is SQVTM and CDR2 is ANQGSEA. In DNA, the CDR3 is TGCAGCGTTGAGTTTGGCGCAGATACGCAGTATTTT. Translation gives CSVEFGADTQYF.

V and J are TRBV9 and TRBJ2-1; D is perhaps TRBD1 or TRBD2 (5 bases each). CDR1 and CDR2 from the germline V gene are SGDLS and YYNGEE. V lost 3 bases and J 7 bases, leaving 20 bases between the germline ends. This CDR3 has 16 amino acids. The CDR3 sequence: CASSAASGTPSNEQFF. In nucleotides, the CDR3 is TGTGCCAGCAGCGCTGCTTCCGGGACGCCATCGAATGAGCAGTTCTTC.

This clone was found once. This chain uses TRBV29-1 with TRBJ1-2; possible D gene TRBD1, 6 bases. CDR1 SQVTM and CDR2 ANQGSEA come from the germline V gene. The CDR3 has 15 amino acids. Trimming removed 1 base at V and 2 bases at J, with 14 bases between. The CDR3 region is CSVEGPRGRNYGYTF. The CDR3 DNA follows: TGCAGCGTTGAAGGCCCTAGGGGGAGGAACTATGGCTACACCTTC.

The rearrangement links TRBV7-9 to TRBJ2-5; D unresolved. The V gene's germline CDR1 is SEHNR and CDR2 FQNEAQ (reference sequence). Trimming removed 5 bases from V and 4 bases from J, with 11 bases in between. The CDR3 consists of 13 residues. In DNA, the CDR3 is TGTGCCAGCAGCACGCTCACTGGAGAGACCCAGTACTTC. Protein sequence: CASSTLTGETQYF.

The chain joins TRBV5-1 to TRBJ2-3, with 8 bases matching TRBD1. Germline V gene lookup returns CDR1 SGHRS and CDR2 YFSETQ. V gave up 4 bases and J gave up 3 bases; unmatched junction bases: 7. The CDR3 is 15 amino acids. CDR3 bases: TGCGCCAGCAGCCGGAGGACAGGGATAACAGATACGCAGTATTTT. This sequence encodes CASSRRTGITDTQYF.

This chain links TRBV6-5 with TRBJ1-3; 7 bases match TRBD1. The trim removed 4 bases at V and 2 bases at J, leaving 5 bases unmatched. The CDR3 length is 15 residues. The germline V gene has CDR1 MNHEY and CDR2 SVGAGI. The DNA of the CDR3 is TGTGCCAGCAGTTCCACAGGGGAGGCTGGAAACACCATATATTTT. As protein: CASSSTGEAGNTIYF.

This clone was recorded once. Written as DNA, the CDR3 is TGTGCCAGCAGTGACAGAGCCTACGAGCAGTACTTC. The encoded protein is CASSDRAYEQYF. This chain uses TRBV6-5 with TRBJ2-7; tentative D call: TRBD1 (5 bases). Germline CDR1 is MNHEY and CDR2 is SVGAGI. The CDR3 contains 12 residues. V gave up 5 bases and J gave up 2 bases, with 7 bases separating them.

The chain uses TRBV30 and TRBJ2-7; D is ambiguous. The CDR3 sequence is 12 residues long. Trimming took 0 bases from V and 6 from J, leaving 9 bases between them. Germline lookup yields CDR1 GTSNPN and CDR2 SVGIG (reference sequence). DNA of the CDR3: TGTGCCTGGAGTGTAATGGGCGTCGAGCAGTACTTC. Its protein product is CAWSVMGVEQYF.

This clone was counted once. The rearrangement links TRBV5-4 to TRBJ2-3; D tentatively fits TRBD1 or TRBD2 (5 bases each). Germline V gene sequence: CDR1 SGHNT, CDR2 YYREEE (reference sequence). This CDR3 is 17 amino acids long. Trimming stripped 3 bases from V and 4 bases from J, with 21 bases between. As DNA, the CDR3 is TGTGCCAGCAGCTCGAGCGCGGGCTCTCCCAGGGCAGATACGCAGTATTTT. Protein sequence: CASSSSAGSPRADTQYF.

V usage is TRBV19 and J usage is TRBJ2-7, with TRBD1 matching 11 bases. The CDR3 is 14 amino acids. The J segment lost 5 bases and the V segment lost 7 bases, leaving 7 bases of the junction unmatched. The germline CDR1 and CDR2 sequences are LNHDA and SQIVND (reference sequence). The CDR3 is CASNTGTGGNEQYF. The CDR3 coding sequence is TGTGCCAGTAACACCGGGACAGGGGGAAACGAGCAGTACTTC.

This clone was seen only once. The chain recombines TRBV19 with TRBJ2-7; maybe TRBD2 (6 bases). CDR3 size: 14 residues. The germline V gene encodes CDR1 LNHDA and CDR2 SQIVND (reference sequence). Trimming removed 2 bases at V and 5 bases at J, with 13 bases between. The DNA for the CDR3 is TGTGCCAGTAGTATACGGGGGAAAGGGGACGAGCAGTACTTC. Its translation is CASSIRGKGDEQYF.

This chain joins TRBV6-5 and TRBJ2-7; D assignment may be TRBD1 or TRBD2 (5 bases each). Trimming removed 2 bases from V and 0 bases from J, with 11 bases in between. This CDR3 region has 15 residues. From germline, CDR1 is MNHEY and CDR2 SVGAGI. CDR3 in amino acids: CASSYEGRSSYEQYF. DNA for the CDR3: TGTGCCAGCAGTTACGAGGGGCGTAGCTCCTACGAGCAGTACTTC.

This clone was detected once. The genes are TRBV6-5 and TRBJ1-1; the D gene is possibly TRBD1 (5 bases). CDR3 length: 15 residues. CDR1 and CDR2 (germline): MNHEY, SVGAGI. Between the trimmed V and J ends, which lost 0 bases and 2 bases, there was a span of 10 bases. CDR3 DNA: TGTGCCAGCAGTTACTCACTAGGGACTAACACTGAAGCTTTCTTT. It translates to CASSYSLGTNTEAFF.

V and J are TRBV27 and TRBJ2-7; 7 bases are shared with TRBD1. The CDR3 runs 16 residues. V shed 5 bases and J 4 bases; nucleotides not matched to a gene: 14. Germline V gene sequence: CDR1 MNHEY, CDR2 SMNVEV (reference sequence). The CDR3 region is CASSPLTGIRWYEQYF. CDR3 DNA: TGTGCCAGCAGTCCGTTGACAGGGATAAGGTGGTACGAGCAGTACTTC.

This sequence joins TRBV19 and TRBJ1-5; tentatively, D is TRBD1 (5 bases). Deletions cut 7 bases from V and 4 bases from J, with 17 bases between. CDR3 length equals 15 residues. Germline lookup yields CDR1 LNHDA and CDR2 SQIVND (reference sequence). CDR3 region: CASISPGPTNQPQHF. For the CDR3, the DNA is TGTGCCAGTATCTCACCGGGACCGACGAATCAGCCCCAGCATTTT.

V is TRBV7-9 and J is TRBJ1-1, with unresolved D. The CDR3 consists of 13 residues. V lost 3 bases, J lost 3 bases, and 8 bases lay in between. Germline V gives CDR1 SEHNR, CDR2 FQNEAQ (reference sequence). The CDR3 region is CASSFQEYTEAFF. CDR3 DNA: TGTGCCAGCAGCTTCCAAGAGTACACTGAAGCTTTCTTT.

The V call is TRBV19, the J call TRBJ1-1; TRBD1 matches at 8 bases. The J segment lost 6 bases and the V segment lost 1 base, leaving 13 bases of the junction unmatched. In germline, CDR1 is LNHDA, CDR2 SQIVND (reference sequence). This CDR3 comprises 17 residues. The CDR3, as DNA: TGTGCCAGTAGTATAGGACAGGGGAGGACCGAACACTCTGAAGCTTTCTTT. Its protein product is CASSIGQGRTEHSEAFF. Filled out from reference TRBV19 and TRBJ1-1, the complete variable domain reads DGGITQSPKYLFRKEGQNVTLSCEQNLNHDAMYWYRQDPGQGLRLIYYSQIVNDFQKGDIAEGYSVSREKKESFPLTVTSAQKNPTAFYLCASSIGQGRTEHSEAFFGQGTRLTVV.

The genes are TRBV7-9 and TRBJ1-2; D is ambiguous. CDR1 SEHNR and CDR2 FQNEAQ come from the germline V gene (reference sequence). The CDR3 loop spans 13 amino acids. The V and J ends lost 1 base and 6 bases respectively, with 9 bases between them. CDR3 sequence (DNA): TGTGCCAGCAGCTTAGGGGAAAGTCATGGCTACACCTTC. Residues: CASSLGESHGYTF.

CDR3 in amino acids: CASSLTGTEGQETQYF. The DNA for the CDR3 is TGTGCCAGCAGCTTAACCGGGACAGAAGGGCAAGAGACCCAGTACTTC. The gene calls are TRBV7-6 and TRBJ2-5; 7 nucleotides align to TRBD1. The CDR3 extends over 16 amino acids. Germline V gene lookup returns CDR1 SGHVS and CDR2 FNYEAQ. After removal of 2 bases from V and 2 bases from J, the junction contained 8 bases not matched to a gene.

V and J are TRBV7-3 and TRBJ1-2; the match to TRBD1 covers 9 bases. The CDR3 consists of 16 residues. Germline V gene lookup returns CDR1 SGHTA and CDR2 FQGTGA. V trimming: 2 bases; J trimming: 6 bases; junction bases outside the gene matches: 10. The CDR3 sequence is CASSLDPGQGRDGYTF. CDR3 nucleotide sequence: TGTGCCAGCAGCTTAGACCCGGGACAGGGTAGGGATGGCTACACCTTC.